These T cell receptor beta chains were read from a single sample in a study of shared clonotypes between healthy human individuals. Assay used: immunoSEQ multiplex PCR; TCRdb lists only in-frame clones, some missing. Found here are 2 million to 2.5 million clones, roughly 95% of them singletons; the top ten hold 0.1% to 0.15%. Sequencing was done on a sample of naive CD4+ T cells sorted from blood. The receptors come from a man aged 18 to 29 in good health. Both conserved end residues are part of each CDR3. The D gene is left open where the match is weak. Rows give clone size only sometimes, using once, few, many, or a class for an expanded clone.

TRBJ2-2 NA TRBV6-1 TRBD1 CASSPRGNAAGELFF TGTGCCAGCAGCCCCAGGGGGAATGCGGCCGGGGAGCTGTTTTTT
TRBJ2-2 NA TRBV6-5 NA CACRLDSPNTGELFF TGTGCCTGTCGCCTGGACTCGCCCAACACCGGGGAGCTGTTTTTT
TRBJ2-5 NA TRBV4-1 NA CASSRNSPETQYF TGCGCCAGCAGCCGGAACAGTCCGGAGACCCAGTACTTC
TRBJ2-7 NA TRBV5-1 NA CASSLAWQNYEQYF TGCGCCAGCAGCTTGGCTTGGCAAAACTACGAGCAGTACTTC
TRBJ1-2 NA TRBV6-1 NA CASSEGGILWGYTF TGTGCCAGCAGTGAAGGGGGAATACTATGGGGCTACACCTTC
TRBJ2-1 NA TRBV10-2 TRBD2 CASSSYETSIYNEQFF TGCGCCAGCAGTAGTTACGAGACTAGCATCTACAATGAGCAGTTCTTC
TRBJ1-4 NA TRBV28 NA CASSYRAFDEKLFF TGTGCCAGCAGTTACCGGGCCTTCGATGAAAAACTGTTTTTT
TRBJ2-7 NA TRBV5-1 TRBD1 CASSLAPGQGGYEQYF TGCGCCAGCAGCTTGGCCCCGGGACAGGGAGGCTACGAGCAGTACTTC
TRBJ1-2 NA TRBV2 TRBD1 CASSGMGQGVDGYTF TGTGCCAGCAGTGGAATGGGGCAGGGGGTTGACGGCTACACCTTC
TRBJ2-5 NA TRBV9 TRBD2 CASSASGGTQETQYF TGTGCCAGCAGCGCGAGCGGGGGGACTCAAGAGACCCAGTACTTC
TRBJ1-2 NA TRBV6-5 TRBD1 CASRRDSQNYGYTF TGTGCCAGCAGAAGGGACAGCCAAAACTATGGCTACACCTTC
TRBJ1-1 NA TRBV7-9 NA CASRSRGGNTEAFF TGTGCCAGCAGGTCTAGGGGAGGGAACACTGAAGCTTTCTTT
TRBJ1-3 NA TRBV18 TRBD1 CASSPQGAFSGNTIYF TGTGCCAGCTCACCACAGGGGGCATTTTCTGGAAACACCATATATTTT
TRBJ2-1 NA TRBV5-1 TRBD2 CASSSERREGNEQFF TGCGCCAGCAGCTCCGAGCGGAGGGAGGGGAATGAGCAGTTCTTC
TRBJ1-4 NA TRBV9 NA CASSQTLGSEKLFF TGTGCCAGCAGCCAAACTCTAGGTAGCGAAAAACTGTTTTTT
TRBJ2-5 NA TRBV5-4 TRBD2 CASRLGLAAQETQYF TGTGCCAGCAGACTGGGACTAGCGGCCCAAGAGACCCAGTACTTC
TRBJ2-7 NA TRBV4-3 TRBD1 CASSQVHRGYEQYF TGCGCCAGCAGCCAAGTCCACAGGGGCTACGAGCAGTACTTC
TRBJ2-3 NA TRBV19 NA CASSDRPVTDTQYF TGTGCCAGTAGTGACCGGCCCGTGACAGATACGCAGTATTTT
TRBJ1-4 NA TRBV7-9 NA CASSLVETINEKLFF TGTGCCAGCAGCTTAGTTGAGACGATCAATGAAAAACTGTTTTTT
TRBJ1-6 NA TRBV7-2 TRBD1 CASSFPGQGLNSPLHF TGTGCCAGCAGCTTTCCGGGACAGGGGCTTAATTCACCCCTCCACTTT
TRBJ2-5 NA TRBV11-3 NA CASSQSGWGRDQETQYF TGTGCCAGCAGCCAAAGTGGTTGGGGAAGGGACCAAGAGACCCAGTACTTC
TRBJ2-7 NA TRBV9 NA CASSVSTDSYEQYF TGTGCCAGCAGCGTATCGACTGATTCCTACGAGCAGTACTTC
TRBJ1-2 NA TRBV30 TRBD1 CAWSADRTYGYTF TGTGCCTGGAGTGCGGACAGGACTTATGGCTACACCTTC
TRBJ2-3 NA TRBV19 NA CASSAIFTDTQYF TGTGCCAGTAGTGCCATATTCACAGATACGCAGTATTTT
TRBJ2-7 NA TRBV12-5 NA CASVMSGGAHEQYF TGTGCTAGTGTTATGTCCGGGGGTGCCCACGAGCAGTACTTC
TRBJ2-1 once TRBV7-9 TRBD2 CASSLASGRATEQFF TGTGCCAGCAGCTTAGCCAGCGGGAGGGCCACTGAGCAGTTCTTC
TRBJ2-7 NA TRBV5-4 TRBD1 CASSSRTGQHISYEQYF TGTGCCAGCAGCTCGAGGACAGGGCAACATATTTCCTACGAGCAGTACTTC
TRBJ2-1 once TRBV6-1 NA CATIEQFF TGTGCCACCATCGAGCAGTTCTTC